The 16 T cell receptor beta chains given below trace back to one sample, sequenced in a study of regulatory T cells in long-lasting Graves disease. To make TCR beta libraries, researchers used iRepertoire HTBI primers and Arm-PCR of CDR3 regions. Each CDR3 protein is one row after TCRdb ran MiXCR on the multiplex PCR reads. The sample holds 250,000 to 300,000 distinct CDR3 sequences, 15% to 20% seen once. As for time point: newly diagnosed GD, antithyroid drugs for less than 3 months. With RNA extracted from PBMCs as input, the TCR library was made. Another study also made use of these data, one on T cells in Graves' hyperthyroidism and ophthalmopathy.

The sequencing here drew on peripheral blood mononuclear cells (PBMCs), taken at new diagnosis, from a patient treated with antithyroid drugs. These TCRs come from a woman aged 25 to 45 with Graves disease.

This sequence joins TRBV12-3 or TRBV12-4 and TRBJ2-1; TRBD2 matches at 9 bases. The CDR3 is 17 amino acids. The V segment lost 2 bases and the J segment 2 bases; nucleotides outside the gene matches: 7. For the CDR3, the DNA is TGTGCCAGCAGTTTAATGTTAGCGGGGGCCGCCTACAATGAGCAGTTCTTC. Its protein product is CASSLMLAGAAYNEQFF.

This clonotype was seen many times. The DNA for the CDR3 is TGTGCCAGCAGCAACCGGAGTAGGAGGGGTGAAAAACTGTTTTTT. It specifies CASSNRSRRGEKLFF. The V call is TRBV6-1, the J call TRBJ1-4, with D perhaps TRBD1 (5 bases). This CDR3 has 15 amino acids. V lost 6 bases to trimming and J lost 7 bases, with 18 bases between them. CDR1 and CDR2 from the germline V gene are MNHNS and SASEGT.

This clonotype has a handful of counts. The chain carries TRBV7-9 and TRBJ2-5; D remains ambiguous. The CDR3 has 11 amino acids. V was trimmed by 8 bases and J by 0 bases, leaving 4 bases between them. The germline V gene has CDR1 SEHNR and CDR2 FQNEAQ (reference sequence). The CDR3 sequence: CASGYQETQYF. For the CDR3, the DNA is TGTGCCAGCGGGTACCAAGAGACCCAGTACTTC.

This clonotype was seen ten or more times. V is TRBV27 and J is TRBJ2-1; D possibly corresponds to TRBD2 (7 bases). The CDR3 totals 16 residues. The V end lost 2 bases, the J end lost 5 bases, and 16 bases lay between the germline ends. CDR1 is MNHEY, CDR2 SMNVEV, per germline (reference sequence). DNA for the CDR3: TGTGCCAGCAGTTTAATAGTTGGGGGGGCCCACAATGAGCAGTTCTTC. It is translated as CASSLIVGGAHNEQFF.

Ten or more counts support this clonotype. The DNA for the CDR3 is TGCGCCAGCAGCCAAGGGGTCTTCAACACTGAAGCTTTCTTT. This sequence encodes CASSQGVFNTEAFF. V usage is TRBV4-1 and J usage is TRBJ1-1; D gene ambiguous. This CDR3 contains 14 residues. Germline assignment: CDR1 MGHRA and CDR2 YSYEKL. Trimming removed 1 base at V and 2 bases at J, with 8 bases between.

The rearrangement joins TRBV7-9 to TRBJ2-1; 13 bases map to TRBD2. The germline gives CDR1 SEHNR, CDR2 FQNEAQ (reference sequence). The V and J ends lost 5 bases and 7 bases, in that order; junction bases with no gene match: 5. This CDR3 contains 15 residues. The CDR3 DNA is TGTGCCAGCAGCCCATGGACTAGCGGGGGTAATGAGCAGTTCTTC. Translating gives CASSPWTSGGNEQFF.

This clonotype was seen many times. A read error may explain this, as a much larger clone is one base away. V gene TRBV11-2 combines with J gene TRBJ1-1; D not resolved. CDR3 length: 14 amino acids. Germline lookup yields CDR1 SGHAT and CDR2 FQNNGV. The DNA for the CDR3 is TGTGCCAGCAGCTTAGCGCAGATGAACACTGAAACTTTCTTT. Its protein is CASSLAQMNTETFF.

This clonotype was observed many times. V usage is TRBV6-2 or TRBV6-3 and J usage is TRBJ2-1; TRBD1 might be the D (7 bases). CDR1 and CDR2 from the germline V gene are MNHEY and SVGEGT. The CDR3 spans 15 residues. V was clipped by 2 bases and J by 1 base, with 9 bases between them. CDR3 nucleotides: TGTGCCAGCAGTTACCAGGGGGGATCCTACAATGAGCAGTTCTTC. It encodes CASSYQGGSYNEQFF.

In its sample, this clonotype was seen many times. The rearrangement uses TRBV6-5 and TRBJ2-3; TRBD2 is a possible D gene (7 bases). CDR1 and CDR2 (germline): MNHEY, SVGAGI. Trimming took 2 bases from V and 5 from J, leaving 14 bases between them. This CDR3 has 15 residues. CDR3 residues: CASSYEGGAGDTQYF. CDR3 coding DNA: TGTGCCAGCAGTTACGAGGGGGGGGCCGGAGATACGCAGTATTTT.

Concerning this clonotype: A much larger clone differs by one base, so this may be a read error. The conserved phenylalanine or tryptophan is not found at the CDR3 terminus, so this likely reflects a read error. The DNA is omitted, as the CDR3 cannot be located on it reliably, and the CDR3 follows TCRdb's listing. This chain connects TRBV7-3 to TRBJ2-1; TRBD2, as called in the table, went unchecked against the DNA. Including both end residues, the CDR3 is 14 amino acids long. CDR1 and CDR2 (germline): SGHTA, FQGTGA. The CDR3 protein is CASSPTNAGGPRFV.

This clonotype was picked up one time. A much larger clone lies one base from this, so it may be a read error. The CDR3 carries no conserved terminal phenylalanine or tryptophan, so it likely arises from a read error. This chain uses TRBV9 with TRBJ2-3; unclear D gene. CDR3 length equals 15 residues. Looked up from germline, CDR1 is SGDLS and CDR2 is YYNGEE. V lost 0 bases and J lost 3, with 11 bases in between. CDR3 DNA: TGTGCCAGCAGCGTAGTAGCCACCGGGACAGATACGCAGTATCTT. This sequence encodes CASSVVATGTDTQYL.

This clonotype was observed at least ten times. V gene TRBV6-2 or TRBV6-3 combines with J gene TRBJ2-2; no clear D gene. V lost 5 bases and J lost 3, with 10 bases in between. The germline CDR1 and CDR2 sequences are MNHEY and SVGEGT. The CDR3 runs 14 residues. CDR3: CASSELQDTGELFF. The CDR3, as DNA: TGTGCCAGCAGTGAACTACAAGACACCGGGGAGCTGTTTTTT.

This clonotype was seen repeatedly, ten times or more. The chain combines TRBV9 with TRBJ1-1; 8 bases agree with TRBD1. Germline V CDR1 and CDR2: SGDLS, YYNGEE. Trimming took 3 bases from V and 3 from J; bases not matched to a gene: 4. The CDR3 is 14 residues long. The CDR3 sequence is CASSAETGDTEAFF. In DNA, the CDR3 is TGTGCCAGCAGCGCAGAGACAGGGGACACTGAAGCTTTCTTT.

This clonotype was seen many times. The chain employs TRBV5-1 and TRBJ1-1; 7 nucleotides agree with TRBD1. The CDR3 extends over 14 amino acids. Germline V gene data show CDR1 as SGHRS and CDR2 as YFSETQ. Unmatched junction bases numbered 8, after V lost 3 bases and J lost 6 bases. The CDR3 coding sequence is TGCGCCAGCAGCTCGACAGGGTCTACGGCTGAAGCTTTCTTT. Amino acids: CASSSTGSTAEAFF.

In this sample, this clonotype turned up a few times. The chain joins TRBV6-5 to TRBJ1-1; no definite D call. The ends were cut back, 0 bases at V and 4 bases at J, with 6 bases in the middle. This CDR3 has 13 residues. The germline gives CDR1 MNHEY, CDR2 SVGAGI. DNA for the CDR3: TGTGCCAGCAGTTACTCGGTGGGCACTGAAGCTTTCTTT. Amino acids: CASSYSVGTEAFF.

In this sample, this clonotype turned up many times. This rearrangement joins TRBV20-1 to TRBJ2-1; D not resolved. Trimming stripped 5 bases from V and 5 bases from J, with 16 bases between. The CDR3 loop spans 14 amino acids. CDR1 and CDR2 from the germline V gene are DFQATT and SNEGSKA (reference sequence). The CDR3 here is CSARTSGKHNEQFF. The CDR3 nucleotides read TGCAGTGCTCGCACCTCAGGAAAACACAATGAGCAGTTCTTC.